Following are 22 T cell receptor beta chains from one sample sequenced in a study of response to subunit inactivated influenza vaccine. TCRdb used MiXCR to reprocess the RT-PCR reads, holding one entry per CDR3 protein. This sample has about 650,000 distinct CDR3 sequences; 13% to 15% occur once, and the top ten carry 7.5% to 9%. The sample in question was PBMCs from blood, obtained less than 15 days before vaccination. These receptors came from a man aged 50-59 years who received an inactivated influenza vaccine.

V gene TRBV6-2 or TRBV6-3 combines with J gene TRBJ2-3; TRBD2 agrees at 11 bases. V lost 4 bases, J lost 4 bases, and 7 bases stayed unmatched. CDR1 is MNHEY and CDR2 is SVGEGT in the germline V gene. The CDR3 runs 16 residues. This CDR3 reads CASSSIAGGSADTQYF. CDR3 in DNA: TGTGCCAGCAGTTCTATAGCGGGAGGGTCAGCAGATACGCAGTATTTT.

The V gene is TRBV11-1, the J gene TRBJ2-5; D possibly matches TRBD1 or TRBD2 (6 bases each). Trimming removed 5 bases at V and 6 bases at J, with 25 bases between. The CDR3 covers 17 residues. The germline V gene encodes CDR1 SGHAT and CDR2 FQDESV (reference sequence). Here the CDR3 reads CASSAGRGQGSEQTQYF. DNA for the CDR3: TGTGCCAGCAGCGCCGGACGGGGGCAGGGGTCCGAACAGACCCAGTACTTC.

This chain uses TRBV20-1 with TRBJ2-2; no definite D call. CDR3 length: 16 residues. From germline, CDR1 is DFQATT and CDR2 SNEGSKA (reference sequence). Between the trimmed V and J ends, which lost 0 bases and 3 bases, there was a span of 14 bases. Here the CDR3 reads CSARDGELLDTGELFF. As DNA, the CDR3 is TGCAGTGCTAGAGATGGCGAACTACTCGACACCGGGGAGCTGTTTTTT.

This clonotype was observed a handful of times. The J gene is TRBJ2-3, the V gene TRBV11-2; 10 nucleotides line up with TRBD2. V lost 5 bases and J lost 7; bases outside the gene matches: 9. The germline V gene encodes CDR1 SGHAT and CDR2 FQNNGV. This CDR3 comprises 15 residues. CDR3 sequence (DNA): TGTGCCAGCAGCCCAGCGGGGGGGAGTAGTAATACGCAGTATTTT. Protein: CASSPAGGSSNTQYF.

This clonotype was counted a few times. The chain recombines TRBV5-6 with TRBJ2-7; D gene ambiguous. The CDR3 loop spans 15 amino acids. V was cut by 0 bases and J by 0 bases, with 10 bases left in between. In germline, CDR1 is SGHDT, CDR2 YYEEEE. CDR3: CASSLGPESSYEQYF. CDR3 in DNA: TGTGCCAGCAGCTTGGGACCGGAAAGCTCCTACGAGCAGTACTTC.

This clonotype was seen more than once but under ten times. The V gene is TRBV10-3, the J gene TRBJ2-3, with 12 bases that match TRBD2. The V gene end was trimmed by 4 bases and the J gene end by 0 bases; junction bases not matched to a gene: 11. The CDR3 is 19 amino acids. Germline V gives CDR1 ENHRY, CDR2 SYGVKD. CDR3: CAISGKTSGGDLSTDTQYF. The CDR3, as DNA: TGTGCCATCAGTGGGAAGACTAGCGGGGGAGACCTTAGCACAGATACGCAGTATTTT.

This clonotype was picked up a small number of times. V and J are TRBV29-1 and TRBJ2-5; D might be TRBD2 (5 bases). The germline V and J ends were trimmed by 0 bases and 8 bases, with 10 bases remaining between them. The CDR3 extends over 12 amino acids. Germline CDR1 and CDR2: SQVTM and ANQGSEA. The CDR3: CSVEDLGVTQYF. In nucleotides, the CDR3 is TGCAGCGTTGAAGATCTCGGGGTAACCCAGTACTTC. Filled out from reference TRBV29-1 and TRBJ2-5, the complete variable domain reads SAVISQKPSRDICQRGTSLTIQCQVDSQVTMMFWYRQQPGQSLTLIATANQGSEATYESGFVIDKFPISRPNLTFSTLTVSNMSPEDSSIYLCSVEDLGVTQYFGPGTRLLVL.

This clonotype was recorded a few times. The genes are TRBV5-1 and TRBJ2-2; D possibly corresponds to TRBD1 (6 bases). The CDR3 sequence is 15 residues long. Per germline, CDR1 SGHRS and CDR2 YFSETQ. Trimming shortened V by 4 bases and J by 0 bases, and 10 bases separated the two germline ends. The CDR3: CASSVGHANTGELFF. CDR3 nucleotides: TGCGCCAGCAGCGTGGGACACGCGAACACCGGGGAGCTGTTTTTT.

The chain carries TRBV7-9 and TRBJ2-3; TRBD2 is a possible D gene (5 bases). CDR3 length: 15 residues. The germline V gene encodes CDR1 SEHNR and CDR2 FQNEAQ (reference sequence). V was shortened by 1 base and J by 2 bases, with 10 bases between the two germline ends. Here the CDR3 DNA reads TGTGCCAGCAGCTTAGACGGGAAAGACACAGATACGCAGTATTTT. This sequence encodes CASSLDGKDTDTQYF.

The J gene is TRBJ2-2, the V gene TRBV12-3 or TRBV12-4, with 12 bases matching TRBD2. The junction had 9 bases not matched to a gene; V was cut back by 5 bases and J by 8 bases. The CDR3 has 16 amino acids. As DNA, the CDR3 is TGTGCCAGCAGTCACCTAGCGGGAGGGCCGGCGGGGGAGCTGTTTTTT. It encodes CASSHLAGGPAGELFF.

The gene calls are TRBV11-2 and TRBJ1-1, with D unclear. Between the trimmed V and J ends, which lost 1 base and 5 bases, there was a span of 8 bases. Germline values: CDR1 SGHAT, CDR2 FQNNGV. This CDR3 has 13 amino acids. CDR3 nucleotide sequence: TGTGCCAGCAGCTTAGGTCCGGAAACTGAAGCTTTCTTT. This sequence encodes CASSLGPETEAFF.

This chain connects TRBV4-2 to TRBJ2-1; D perhaps matches TRBD1 (6 bases). V gave up 2 bases and J gave up 5 bases, with 10 bases separating them. CDR3 length: 14 amino acids. The germline CDR1 and CDR2 sequences are LGHNA and YNFKEQ. The CDR3 DNA reads TGTGCCAGCAGCCAAAGGGGGTTTGACAATGAGCAGTTCTTC. Translating gives CASSQRGFDNEQFF.

The chain is built from TRBV10-3 and TRBJ1-6, with D maybe TRBD1 (6 bases). CDR1 and CDR2 (germline): ENHRY, SYGVKD. The CDR3 consists of 15 residues. The germline V and J ends were trimmed by 6 bases and 9 bases, with 18 bases remaining between them. The CDR3 DNA reads as TGTGCCATCAGGGGGGACACTCTGAGGGGTTCACCCCTCCACTTT. It yields the protein CAIRGDTLRGSPLHF.

The chain combines TRBV4-3 with TRBJ2-3; 14 bases align to TRBD2. Germline V gene sequence: CDR1 LGHNA, CDR2 YSLEER. The V gene end was trimmed by 3 bases and the J gene end by 10 bases; junction bases not matched to a gene: 3. CDR3 length: 14 residues. DNA of the CDR3: TGCGCCAGCAGCCAGGGGACTAGCGGGGGTGCGCAGTATTTT. This sequence encodes CASSQGTSGGAQYF.

The V gene is TRBV12-3 or TRBV12-4, the J gene TRBJ2-1; D may be TRBD1 (5 bases). V was cut by 2 bases and J by 4 bases, with 12 bases left in between. This CDR3 spans 15 amino acids. The CDR3 nucleotides read TGTGCCAGCAGTTTATGGCAGGGTTTGTACAATGAGCAGTTCTTC. It translates to CASSLWQGLYNEQFF.

Many counts were recorded for this clonotype. The chain is built from TRBV7-6 and TRBJ2-7; TRBD1 matches 9 bases. Germline CDR1 SGHVS, CDR2 FNYEAQ. This CDR3 contains 15 residues. V was pared by 1 base and J by 3 bases, with 4 bases of the junction left unmatched. DNA for the CDR3: TGTGCCAGCAGCTTAGAGGACAGGGGAAACTACGAGCAGTACTTC. Translation: CASSLEDRGNYEQYF.

This clonotype was seen a handful of times. A much larger clone is a single base away; this may be a read error. This rearrangement joins TRBV7-9 to TRBJ2-3; a weak D match, TRBD2 (5 bases). Germline V gene lookup returns CDR1 SEHNR and CDR2 FQNEAQ (reference sequence). Trimming pared 5 bases from V and 4 bases from J, leaving 10 bases between. This CDR3 is built from 13 residues. CDR3 nucleotides: TGTGCCAGCAGCCCTACTAGGGCAGATACGCAGTATTTT. Amino acid sequence: CASSPTRADTQYF.

V and J are TRBV12-3 or TRBV12-4 and TRBJ2-3; TRBD2 aligns across 8 bases. V dropped 3 bases and J dropped 6; count of bases not matched to a gene: 8. This CDR3 is built from 15 residues. CDR3 sequence reads: CASSFLSGSRDTQYF. The DNA for the CDR3 is TGTGCCAGCAGTTTTCTAAGCGGGAGCAGGGATACGCAGTATTTT.

The rearrangement joins TRBV2 to TRBJ2-5; D is unresolved. Germline CDR1 is SNHLY and CDR2 is FYNNEI. Trimming removed 4 bases at V and 1 base at J, with 7 bases between. The CDR3 extends over 13 amino acids. CDR3: CASSGRRQETQYF. CDR3 in DNA: TGTGCCAGCAGTGGGCGGCGCCAAGAGACCCAGTACTTC.

The J gene is TRBJ2-4, the V gene TRBV5-1; D unclear. Germline loops: CDR1 SGHRS, CDR2 YFSETQ. The CDR3 sequence is 16 residues long. Trimming shortened V by 0 bases and J by 0 bases, and 10 bases separated the two germline ends. Here the CDR3 reads CASSLAEGIAKNIQYF. The CDR3 DNA reads TGCGCCAGCAGCTTGGCCGAAGGGATAGCCAAAAACATTCAGTACTTC.

This chain joins TRBV12-3 or TRBV12-4 and TRBJ2-3, with TRBD2 identical over 7 bases. The CDR3 runs 14 residues. Losses at the gene ends were 10 bases for V and 2 bases for J; bases not matched to a gene: 9. The CDR3 loop reads CATTGLAVTDTQYF. CDR3 in DNA: TGTGCCACCACGGGGCTAGCGGTCACAGATACGCAGTATTTT.

This clonotype was recorded a few times. The chain links TRBV6-1 to TRBJ1-6; 8 positions agree with TRBD1. Germline CDR1 is MNHNS and CDR2 is SASEGT. Trimming took 6 bases from V and 3 from J; bases not matched to a gene: 7. The CDR3 has 16 amino acids. The DNA for the CDR3 is TGTGCCAGCAGCGATGGACAGGGTGGCTATAATTCACCCCTCCACTTT. The encoded protein is CASSDGQGGYNSPLHF.